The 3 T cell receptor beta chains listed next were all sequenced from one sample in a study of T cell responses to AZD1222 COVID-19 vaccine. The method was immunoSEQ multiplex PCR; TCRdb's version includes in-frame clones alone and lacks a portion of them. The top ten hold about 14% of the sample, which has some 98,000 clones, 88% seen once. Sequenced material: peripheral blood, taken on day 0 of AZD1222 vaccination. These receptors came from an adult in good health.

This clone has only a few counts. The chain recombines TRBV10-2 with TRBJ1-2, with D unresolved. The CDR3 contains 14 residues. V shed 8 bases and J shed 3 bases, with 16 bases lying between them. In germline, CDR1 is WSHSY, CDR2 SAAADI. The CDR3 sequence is CASSEPRSDYGYTF. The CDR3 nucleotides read TGCGCCAGCTCAGAGCCTCGATCGGACTATGGCTACACCTTC.

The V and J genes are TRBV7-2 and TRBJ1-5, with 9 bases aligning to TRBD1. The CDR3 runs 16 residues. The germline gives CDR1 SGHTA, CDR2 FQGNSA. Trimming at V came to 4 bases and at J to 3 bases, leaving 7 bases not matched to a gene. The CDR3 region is CASSSSTGGNNQPQHF. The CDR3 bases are TGTGCCAGCAGCTCGTCCACAGGGGGCAACAATCAGCCCCAGCATTTT.

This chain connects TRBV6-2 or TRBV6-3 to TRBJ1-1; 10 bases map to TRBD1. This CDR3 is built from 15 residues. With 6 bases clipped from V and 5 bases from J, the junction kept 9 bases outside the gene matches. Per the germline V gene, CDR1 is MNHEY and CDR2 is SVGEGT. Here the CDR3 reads CASSRRRQGATEAFF. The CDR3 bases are TGTGCCAGCAGCCGGAGGAGACAGGGGGCTACTGAAGCTTTCTTT.